These 2 T cell receptor beta chains were sequenced from one sample in a study of blood T cell repertoires in COVID-19. TCRdb's table, derived via immunoSEQ multiplex PCR, lists solely in-frame clones and lacks some. The sample has around 200,000 clones, over 75% seen once. Source material: peripheral blood. Every receptor here comes from a man between 50 and 59 years old who had recovered from COVID-19.

This chain connects TRBV7-2 to TRBJ2-7, with 9 positions matching TRBD1. Trimming took 4 bases from V and 3 from J; bases not matched to a gene: 4. The CDR3 spans 14 residues. Germline lookup yields CDR1 SGHTA and CDR2 FQGNSA. The CDR3 here is CASSSTGGVYEQYF. The CDR3 bases are TGTGCCAGCAGCTCTACAGGGGGCGTCTACGAGCAGTACTTC. Using reference TRBV7-2 and TRBJ2-7 for the parts outside the CDR3, the full variable domain is GAGVSQSPSNKVTEKGKDVELRCDPISGHTALYWYRQSLGQGLEFLIYFQGNSAPDKSGLPSDRFSAERTGGSVSTLTIQRTQQEDSAVYLCASSSTGGVYEQYFGPGTRLTVT.

The chain uses TRBV5-5 and TRBJ1-5; 11 bases agree with TRBD1. Trimming removed 4 bases from V and 6 bases from J; junction bases left unmatched: 12. The CDR3 sequence is 17 residues long. Germline V gene lookup returns CDR1 SGHKS and CDR2 YYEKEE (reference sequence). The CDR3 reads CASSGDRGSFTGQPQHF. CDR3 DNA: TGTGCCAGCAGCGGGGACAGGGGGTCTTTCACCGGTCAGCCCCAGCATTTT.